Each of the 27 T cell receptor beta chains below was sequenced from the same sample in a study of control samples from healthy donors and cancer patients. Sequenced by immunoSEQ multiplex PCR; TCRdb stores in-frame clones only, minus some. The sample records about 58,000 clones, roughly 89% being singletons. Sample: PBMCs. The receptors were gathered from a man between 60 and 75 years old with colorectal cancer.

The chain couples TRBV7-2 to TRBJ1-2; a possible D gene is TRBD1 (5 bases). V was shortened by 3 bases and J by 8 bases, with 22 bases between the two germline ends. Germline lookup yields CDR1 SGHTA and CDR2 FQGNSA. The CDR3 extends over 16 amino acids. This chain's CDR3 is CASSFRRGGASGGYTF. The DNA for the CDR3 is TGTGCCAGCAGCTTTCGGAGAGGAGGGGCATCGGGAGGCTACACCTTC.

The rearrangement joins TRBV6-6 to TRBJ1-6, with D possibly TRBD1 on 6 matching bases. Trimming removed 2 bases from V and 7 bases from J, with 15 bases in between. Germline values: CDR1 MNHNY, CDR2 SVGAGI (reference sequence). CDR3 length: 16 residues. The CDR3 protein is CASSYPGGAGNSPLHF. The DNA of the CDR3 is TGTGCCAGCAGTTACCCCGGGGGGGCCGGGAATTCACCCCTCCACTTT.

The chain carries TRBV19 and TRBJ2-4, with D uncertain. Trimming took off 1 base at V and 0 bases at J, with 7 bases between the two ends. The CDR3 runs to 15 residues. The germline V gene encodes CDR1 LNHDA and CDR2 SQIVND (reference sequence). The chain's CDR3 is CASSIVDPAKNIQYF. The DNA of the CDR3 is TGTGCCAGTAGTATAGTGGATCCAGCCAAAAACATTCAGTACTTC.

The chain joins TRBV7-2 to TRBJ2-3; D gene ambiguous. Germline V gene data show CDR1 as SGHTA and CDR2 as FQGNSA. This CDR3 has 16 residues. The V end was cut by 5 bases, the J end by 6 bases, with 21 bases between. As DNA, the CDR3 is TGTGCCAGCAGCCCCGAGCCGGGCCTAGTACTCGATACGCAGTATTTT. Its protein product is CASSPEPGLVLDTQYF.

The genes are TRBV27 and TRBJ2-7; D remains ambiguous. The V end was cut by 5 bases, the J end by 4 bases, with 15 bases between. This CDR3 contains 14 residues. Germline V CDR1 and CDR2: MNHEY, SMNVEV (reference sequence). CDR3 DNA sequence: TGTGCCAGCAGTCCGTCCCAGACACCATACGAGCAGTACTTC. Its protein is CASSPSQTPYEQYF.

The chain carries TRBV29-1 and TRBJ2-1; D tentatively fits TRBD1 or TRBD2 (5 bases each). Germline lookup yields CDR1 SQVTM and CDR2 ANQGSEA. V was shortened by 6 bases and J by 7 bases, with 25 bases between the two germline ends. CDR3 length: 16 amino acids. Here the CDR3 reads CSVPAEKPGPGNEQFF. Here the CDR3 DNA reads TGCAGCGTCCCCGCTGAAAAACCGGGGCCAGGAAATGAGCAGTTCTTC.

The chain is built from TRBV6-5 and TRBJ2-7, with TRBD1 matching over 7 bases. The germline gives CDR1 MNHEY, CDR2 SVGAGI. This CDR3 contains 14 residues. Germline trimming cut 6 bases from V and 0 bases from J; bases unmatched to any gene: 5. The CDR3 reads CASSNQGVSYEQYF. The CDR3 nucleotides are TGTGCCAGCAGCAACCAGGGGGTCTCCTACGAGCAGTACTTC.

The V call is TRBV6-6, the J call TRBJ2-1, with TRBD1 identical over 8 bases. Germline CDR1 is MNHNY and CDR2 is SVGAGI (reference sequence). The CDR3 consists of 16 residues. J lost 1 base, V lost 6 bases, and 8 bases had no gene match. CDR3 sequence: CASRTQGASSYNEQFF. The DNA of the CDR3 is TGTGCCAGCAGGACGCAGGGGGCCTCTTCCTACAATGAGCAGTTCTTC.

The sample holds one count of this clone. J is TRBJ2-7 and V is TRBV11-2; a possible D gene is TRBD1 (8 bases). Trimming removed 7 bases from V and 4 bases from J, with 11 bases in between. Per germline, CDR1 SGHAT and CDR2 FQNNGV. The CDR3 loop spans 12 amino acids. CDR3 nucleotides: TGTGCCAGCAAACAGGGGGGGTACGAGCAGTACTTC. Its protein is CASKQGGYEQYF.

The CDR3 DNA sequence: TGTGCCAGCCCCTACCCTAGAAACGGGGAGACCCAGTACTTC. This codes for CASPYPRNGETQYF. The V gene is TRBV7-3, the J gene TRBJ2-5, with D unresolved. V shed 8 bases and J shed 5 bases, with 18 bases lying between them. The V gene's germline CDR1 is SGHTA and CDR2 FQGTGA. The CDR3 is 14 residues long.

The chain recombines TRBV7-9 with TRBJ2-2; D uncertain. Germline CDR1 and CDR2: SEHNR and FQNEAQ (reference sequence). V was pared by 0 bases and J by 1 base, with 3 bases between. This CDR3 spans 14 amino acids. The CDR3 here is CASSLAGNTGELFF. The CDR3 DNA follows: TGTGCCAGCAGCTTAGCGGGGAACACCGGGGAGCTGTTTTTT. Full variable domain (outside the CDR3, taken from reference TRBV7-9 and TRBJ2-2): DTGVSQNPRHKITKRGQNVTFRCDPISEHNRLYWYRQTLGQGPEFLTYFQNEAQLEKSRLLSDRFSAERPKGSFSTLEIQRTEQGDSAMYLCASSLAGNTGELFFGEGSRLTVL.

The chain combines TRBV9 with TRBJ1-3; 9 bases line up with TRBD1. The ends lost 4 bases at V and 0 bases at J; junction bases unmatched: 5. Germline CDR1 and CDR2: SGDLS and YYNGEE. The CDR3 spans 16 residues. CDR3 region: CASSIGTGNSGNTIYF. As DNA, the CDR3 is TGTGCCAGCAGCATCGGGACAGGGAACTCTGGAAACACCATATATTTT. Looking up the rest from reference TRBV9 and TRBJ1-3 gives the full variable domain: DSGVTQTPKHLITATGQRVTLRCSPRSGDLSVYWYQQSLDQGLQFLIQYYNGEERAKGNILERFSAQQFPDLHSELNLSSLELGDSALYFCASSIGTGNSGNTIYFGEGSWLTVV.

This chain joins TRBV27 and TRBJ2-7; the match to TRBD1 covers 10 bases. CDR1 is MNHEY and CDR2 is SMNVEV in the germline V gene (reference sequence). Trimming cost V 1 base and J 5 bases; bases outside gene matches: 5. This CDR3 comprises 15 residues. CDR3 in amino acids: CASSLYPGQGNEQYF. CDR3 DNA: TGTGCCAGCAGTTTATACCCGGGACAGGGGAACGAGCAGTACTTC.

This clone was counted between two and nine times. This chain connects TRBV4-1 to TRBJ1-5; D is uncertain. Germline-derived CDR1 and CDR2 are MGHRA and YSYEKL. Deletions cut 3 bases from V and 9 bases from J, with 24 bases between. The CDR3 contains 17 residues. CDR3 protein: CASSHPTGGNQNWPQHF. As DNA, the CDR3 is TGCGCCAGCAGCCACCCCACGGGAGGGAATCAAAATTGGCCCCAGCATTTT.

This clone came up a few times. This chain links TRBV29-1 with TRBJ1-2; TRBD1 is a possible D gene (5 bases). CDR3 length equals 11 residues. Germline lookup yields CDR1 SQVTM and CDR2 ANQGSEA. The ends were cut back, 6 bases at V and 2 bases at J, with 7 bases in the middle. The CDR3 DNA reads TGCAGCGTGCGACAGAACTATGGCTACACCTTC. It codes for CSVRQNYGYTF.

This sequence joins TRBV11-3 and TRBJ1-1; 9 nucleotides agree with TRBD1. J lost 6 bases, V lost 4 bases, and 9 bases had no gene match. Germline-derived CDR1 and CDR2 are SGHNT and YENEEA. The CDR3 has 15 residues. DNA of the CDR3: TGTGCCAGCAGCTCAACCGGACAGGGGAAGGCTGAAGCTTTCTTT. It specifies CASSSTGQGKAEAFF.

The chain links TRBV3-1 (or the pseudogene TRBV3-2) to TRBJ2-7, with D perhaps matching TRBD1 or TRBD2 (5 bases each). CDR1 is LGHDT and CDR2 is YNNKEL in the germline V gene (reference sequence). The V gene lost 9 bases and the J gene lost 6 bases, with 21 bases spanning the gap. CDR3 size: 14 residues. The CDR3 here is CASKGRMGTGEQYF. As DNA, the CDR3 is TGTGCCAGTAAGGGGCGGATGGGGACCGGCGAGCAGTACTTC.

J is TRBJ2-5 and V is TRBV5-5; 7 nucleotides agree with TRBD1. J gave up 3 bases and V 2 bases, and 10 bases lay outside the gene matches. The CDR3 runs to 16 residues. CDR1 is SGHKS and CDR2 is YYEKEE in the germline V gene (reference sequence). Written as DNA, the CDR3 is TGTGCCAGCAGCTTTGATCCGGGACAGACAAAAGAGACCCAGTACTTC. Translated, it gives CASSFDPGQTKETQYF.

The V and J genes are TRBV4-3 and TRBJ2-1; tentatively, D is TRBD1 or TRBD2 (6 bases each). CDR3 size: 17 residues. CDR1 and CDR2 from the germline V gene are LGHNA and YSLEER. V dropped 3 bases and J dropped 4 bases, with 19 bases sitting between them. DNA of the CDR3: TGCGCCAGCAGCCACCTCCCTAGGGGGGTAGGGTACAATGAGCAGTTCTTC. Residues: CASSHLPRGVGYNEQFF.

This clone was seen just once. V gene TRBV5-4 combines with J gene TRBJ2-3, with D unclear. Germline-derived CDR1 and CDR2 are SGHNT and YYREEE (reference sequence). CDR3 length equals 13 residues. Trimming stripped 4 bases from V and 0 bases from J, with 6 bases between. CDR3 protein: CASSTPSTDTQYF. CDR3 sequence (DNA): TGTGCCAGCAGCACACCTAGCACAGATACGCAGTATTTT. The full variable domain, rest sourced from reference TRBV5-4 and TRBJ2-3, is ETGVTQSPTHLIKTRGQQVTLRCSSQSGHNTVSWYQQALGQGPQFIFQYYREEENGRGNFPPRFSGLQFPNYSSELNVNALELDDSALYLCASSTPSTDTQYFGPGTRLTVL.

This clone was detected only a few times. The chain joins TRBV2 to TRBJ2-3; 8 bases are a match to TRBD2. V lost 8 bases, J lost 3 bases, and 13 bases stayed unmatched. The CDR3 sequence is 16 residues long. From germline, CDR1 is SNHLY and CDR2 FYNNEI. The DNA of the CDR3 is TGTGCCAGCCGGGGGGGAGGGGGATCTTGGACAGATACGCAGTATTTT. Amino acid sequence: CASRGGGGSWTDTQYF.

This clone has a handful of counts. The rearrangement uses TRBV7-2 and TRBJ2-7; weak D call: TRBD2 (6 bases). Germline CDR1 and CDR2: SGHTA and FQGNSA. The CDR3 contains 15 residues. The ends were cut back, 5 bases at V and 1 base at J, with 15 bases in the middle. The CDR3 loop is CASSPNGGSSYEQYF. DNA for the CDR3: TGTGCCAGCAGCCCTAATGGGGGGAGTTCCTACGAGCAGTACTTC.

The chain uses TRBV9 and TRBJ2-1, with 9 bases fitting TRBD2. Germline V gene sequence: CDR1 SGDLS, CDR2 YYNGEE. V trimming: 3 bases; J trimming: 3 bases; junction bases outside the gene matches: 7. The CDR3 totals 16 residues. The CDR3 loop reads CASSEGGGAIYNEQFF. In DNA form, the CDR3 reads TGTGCCAGCAGCGAAGGCGGGGGGGCCATCTACAATGAGCAGTTCTTC.

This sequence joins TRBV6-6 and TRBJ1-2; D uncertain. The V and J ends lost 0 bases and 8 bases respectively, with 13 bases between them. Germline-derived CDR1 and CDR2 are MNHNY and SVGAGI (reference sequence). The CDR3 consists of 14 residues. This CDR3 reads CASSYSPGLGGYTF. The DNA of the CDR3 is TGTGCCAGCAGTTACTCGCCAGGCCTAGGAGGCTACACCTTC.

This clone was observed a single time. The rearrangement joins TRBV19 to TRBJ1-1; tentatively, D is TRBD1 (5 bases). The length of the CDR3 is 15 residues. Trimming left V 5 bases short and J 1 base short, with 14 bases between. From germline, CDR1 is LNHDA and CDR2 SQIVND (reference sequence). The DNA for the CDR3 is TGTGCCAGTAGTCCCGTGGGGCAGAGGAACACTGAAGCTTTCTTT. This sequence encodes CASSPVGQRNTEAFF. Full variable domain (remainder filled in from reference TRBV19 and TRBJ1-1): DGGITQSPKYLFRKEGQNVTLSCEQNLNHDAMYWYRQDPGQGLRLIYYSQIVNDFQKGDIAEGYSVSREKKESFPLTVTSAQKNPTAFYLCASSPVGQRNTEAFFGQGTRLTVV.

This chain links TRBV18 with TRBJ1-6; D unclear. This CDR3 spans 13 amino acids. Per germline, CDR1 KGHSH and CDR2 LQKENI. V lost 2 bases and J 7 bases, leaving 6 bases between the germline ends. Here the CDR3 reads CASSPNGNSPLHF. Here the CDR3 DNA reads TGTGCCAGCTCACCAAACGGGAATTCACCCCTCCACTTT.

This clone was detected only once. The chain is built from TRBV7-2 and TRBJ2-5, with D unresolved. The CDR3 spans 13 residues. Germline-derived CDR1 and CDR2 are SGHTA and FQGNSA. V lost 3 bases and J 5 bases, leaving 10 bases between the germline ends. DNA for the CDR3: TGTGCCAGCAGCTTCTCTTTAGGGGAGACCCAGTACTTC. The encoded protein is CASSFSLGETQYF.